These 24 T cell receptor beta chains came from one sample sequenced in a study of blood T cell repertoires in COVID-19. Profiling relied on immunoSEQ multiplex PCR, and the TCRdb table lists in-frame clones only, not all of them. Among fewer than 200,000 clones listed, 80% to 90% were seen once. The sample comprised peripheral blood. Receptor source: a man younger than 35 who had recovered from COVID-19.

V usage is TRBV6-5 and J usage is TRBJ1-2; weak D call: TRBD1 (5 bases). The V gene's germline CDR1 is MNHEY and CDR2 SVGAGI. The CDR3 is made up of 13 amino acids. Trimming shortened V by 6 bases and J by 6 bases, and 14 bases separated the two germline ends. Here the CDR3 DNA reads TGTGCCAGCAGGACCTCAGGGTTGGATGGCTACACCTTC. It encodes CASRTSGLDGYTF.

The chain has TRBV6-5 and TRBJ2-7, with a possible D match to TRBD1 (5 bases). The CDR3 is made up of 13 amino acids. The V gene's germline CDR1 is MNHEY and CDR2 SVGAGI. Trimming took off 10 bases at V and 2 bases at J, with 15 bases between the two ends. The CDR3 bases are TGTGCCACCCTCAGGGCCCTTACCTACGAGCAGTACTTC. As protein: CATLRALTYEQYF.

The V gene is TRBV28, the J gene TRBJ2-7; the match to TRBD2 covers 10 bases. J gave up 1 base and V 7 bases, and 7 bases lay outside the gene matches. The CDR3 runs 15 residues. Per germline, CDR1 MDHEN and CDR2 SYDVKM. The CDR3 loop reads CASTAAGGPSYEQYF. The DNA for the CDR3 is TGTGCCAGCACCGCAGCGGGAGGGCCGTCCTACGAGCAGTACTTC. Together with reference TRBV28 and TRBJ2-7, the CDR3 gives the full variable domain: DVKVTQSSRYLVKRTGEKVFLECVQDMDHENMFWYRQDPGLGLRLIYFSYDVKMKEKGDIPEGYSVSREKKERFSLILESASTNQTSMYLCASTAAGGPSYEQYFGPGTRLTVT.

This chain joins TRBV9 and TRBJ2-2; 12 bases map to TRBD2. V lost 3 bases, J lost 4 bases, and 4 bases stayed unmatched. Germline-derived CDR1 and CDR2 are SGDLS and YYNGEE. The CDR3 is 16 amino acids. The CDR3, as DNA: TGTGCCAGCAGCGAAGGGACTAGCGGGCGCACCGGGGAGCTGTTTTTT. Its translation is CASSEGTSGRTGELFF.

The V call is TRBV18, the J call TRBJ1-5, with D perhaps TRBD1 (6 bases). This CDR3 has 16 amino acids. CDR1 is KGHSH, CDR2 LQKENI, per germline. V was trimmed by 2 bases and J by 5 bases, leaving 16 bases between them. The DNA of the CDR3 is TGTGCCAGCTCACCAAACATTAGGGGGGGGGATCAGCCCCAGCATTTT. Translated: CASSPNIRGGDQPQHF.

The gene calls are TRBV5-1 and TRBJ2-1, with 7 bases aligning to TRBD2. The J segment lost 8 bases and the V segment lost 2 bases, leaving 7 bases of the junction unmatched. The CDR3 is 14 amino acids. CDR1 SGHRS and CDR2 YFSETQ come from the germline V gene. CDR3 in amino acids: CASSFVTSLYEQFF. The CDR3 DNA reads TGCGCCAGCAGCTTTGTGACTAGCTTGTATGAGCAGTTCTTC.

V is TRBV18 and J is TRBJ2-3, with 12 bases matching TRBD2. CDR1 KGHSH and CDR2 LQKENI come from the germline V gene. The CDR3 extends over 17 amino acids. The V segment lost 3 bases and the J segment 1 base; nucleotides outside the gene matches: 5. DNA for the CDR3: TGTGCCAGCTCACCTGCTAGCGGGAGGGCCGGCACAGATACGCAGTATTTT. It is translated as CASSPASGRAGTDTQYF.

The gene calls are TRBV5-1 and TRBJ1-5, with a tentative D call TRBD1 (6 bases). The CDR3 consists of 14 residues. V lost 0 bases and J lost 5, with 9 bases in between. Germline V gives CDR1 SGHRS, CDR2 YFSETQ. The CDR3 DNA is TGCGCCAGCAGCTTGGAGGGGGGGGATCAGCCCCAGCATTTT. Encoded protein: CASSLEGGDQPQHF.

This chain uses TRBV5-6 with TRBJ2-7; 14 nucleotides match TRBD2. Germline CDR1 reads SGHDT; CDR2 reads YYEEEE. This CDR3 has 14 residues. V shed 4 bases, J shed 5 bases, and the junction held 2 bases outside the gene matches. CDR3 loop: CASSVGLAGDEQYF. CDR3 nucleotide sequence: TGTGCCAGCAGCGTGGGACTAGCGGGAGACGAGCAGTACTTC.

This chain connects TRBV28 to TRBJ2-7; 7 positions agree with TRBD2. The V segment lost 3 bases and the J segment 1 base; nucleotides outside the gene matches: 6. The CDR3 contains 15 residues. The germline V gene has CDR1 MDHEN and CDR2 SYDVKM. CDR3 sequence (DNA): TGTGCCAGCAGTTTGGGCGGGAGTTTTTCCTACGAGCAGTACTTC. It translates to CASSLGGSFSYEQYF.

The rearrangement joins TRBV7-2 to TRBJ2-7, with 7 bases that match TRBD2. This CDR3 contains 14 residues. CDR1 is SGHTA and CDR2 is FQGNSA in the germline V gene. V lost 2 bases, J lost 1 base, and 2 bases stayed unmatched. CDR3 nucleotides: TGTGCCAGCAGCTTAAGGCGGGAGTCCTACGAGCAGTACTTC. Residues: CASSLRRESYEQYF.

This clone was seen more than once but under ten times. DNA for the CDR3: TGTGCTTCAGCGGGATATGTCTACGAGCAGTACTTC. Its translation: CASAGYVYEQYF. The rearrangement uses TRBV2 and TRBJ2-7; 7 bases are a match to TRBD2. The germline CDR1 and CDR2 sequences are SNHLY and FYNNEI. This CDR3 is 12 amino acids long.

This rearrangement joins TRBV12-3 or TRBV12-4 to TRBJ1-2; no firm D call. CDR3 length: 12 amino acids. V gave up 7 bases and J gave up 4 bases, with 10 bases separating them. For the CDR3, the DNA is TGTGCCAGCACCAAATGGAGCTATGGCTACACCTTC. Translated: CASTKWSYGYTF.

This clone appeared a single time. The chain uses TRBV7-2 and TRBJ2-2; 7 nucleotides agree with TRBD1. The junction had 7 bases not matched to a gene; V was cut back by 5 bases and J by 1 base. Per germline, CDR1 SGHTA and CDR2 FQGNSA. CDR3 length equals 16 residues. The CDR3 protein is CASSPTGILNTGELFF. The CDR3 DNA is TGTGCCAGCAGCCCGACAGGGATCTTGAACACCGGGGAGCTGTTTTTT.

CDR3 nucleotides: TGTGCCACCCACGGCGGGACAGCACAGTTCTTC. It is translated as CATHGGTAQFF. The gene calls are TRBV28 and TRBJ2-1, with D perhaps TRBD1 (7 bases). With 10 bases removed from V and 13 bases from J, the gap between germline ends came to 17 bases. CDR3 length: 11 residues. Looked up from germline, CDR1 is MDHEN and CDR2 is SYDVKM.

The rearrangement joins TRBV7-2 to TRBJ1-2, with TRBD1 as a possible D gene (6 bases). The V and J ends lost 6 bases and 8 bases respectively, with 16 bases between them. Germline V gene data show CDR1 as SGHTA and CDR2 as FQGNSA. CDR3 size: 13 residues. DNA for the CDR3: TGTGCCAGCAGAGGGGACACAGGGAGCGGCTACACCTTC. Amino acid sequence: CASRGDTGSGYTF.

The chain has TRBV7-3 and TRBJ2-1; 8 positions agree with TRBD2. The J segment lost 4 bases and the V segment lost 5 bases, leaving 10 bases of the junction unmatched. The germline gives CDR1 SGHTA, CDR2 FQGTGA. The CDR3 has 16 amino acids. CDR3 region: CASSPTGLENYNEQFF. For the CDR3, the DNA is TGTGCCAGCAGCCCCACGGGACTAGAAAATTACAATGAGCAGTTCTTC.

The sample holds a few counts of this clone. The CDR3 protein is CASSVGSGGNSPLHF. CDR3 bases: TGTGCCAGCAGCGTAGGATCGGGGGGTAATTCACCCCTCCACTTT. The chain links TRBV9 to TRBJ1-6, with TRBD1 as a possible D gene (5 bases). V lost 0 bases and J 6 bases, leaving 10 bases between the germline ends. This CDR3 is 15 amino acids long. Germline V gives CDR1 SGDLS, CDR2 YYNGEE.

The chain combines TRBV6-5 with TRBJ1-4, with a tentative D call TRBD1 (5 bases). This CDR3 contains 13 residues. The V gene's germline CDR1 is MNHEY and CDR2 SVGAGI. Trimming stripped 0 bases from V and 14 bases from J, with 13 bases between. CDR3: CASSYSAGIGLFF. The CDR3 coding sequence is TGTGCCAGCAGTTACTCGGCAGGGATCGGGCTGTTTTTT.

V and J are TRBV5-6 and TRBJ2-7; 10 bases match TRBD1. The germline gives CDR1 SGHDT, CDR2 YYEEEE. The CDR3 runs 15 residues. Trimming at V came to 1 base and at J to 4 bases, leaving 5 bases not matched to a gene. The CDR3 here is CASSLQGQGTYEQYF. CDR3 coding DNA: TGTGCCAGCAGCTTGCAGGGACAGGGGACATACGAGCAGTACTTC.

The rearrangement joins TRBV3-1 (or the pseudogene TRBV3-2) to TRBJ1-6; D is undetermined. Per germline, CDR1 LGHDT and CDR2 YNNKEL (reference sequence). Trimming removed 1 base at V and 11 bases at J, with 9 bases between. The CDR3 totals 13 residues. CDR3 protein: CASSQGEAAPLHF. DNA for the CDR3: TGTGCCAGCAGCCAAGGTGAAGCCGCACCCCTCCACTTT.

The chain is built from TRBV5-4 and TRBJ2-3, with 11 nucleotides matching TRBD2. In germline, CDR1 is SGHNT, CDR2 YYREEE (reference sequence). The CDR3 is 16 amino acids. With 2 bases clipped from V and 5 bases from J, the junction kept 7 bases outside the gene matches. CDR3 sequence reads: CASSFWVAGGGDTQYF. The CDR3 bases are TGTGCCAGCAGCTTTTGGGTAGCGGGGGGGGGAGATACGCAGTATTTT.

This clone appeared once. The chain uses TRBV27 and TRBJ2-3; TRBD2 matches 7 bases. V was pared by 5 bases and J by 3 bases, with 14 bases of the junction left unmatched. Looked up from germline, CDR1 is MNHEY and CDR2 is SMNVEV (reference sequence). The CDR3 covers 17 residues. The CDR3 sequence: CASSPWRGGSRTDTQYF. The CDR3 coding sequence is TGTGCCAGCAGTCCCTGGCGAGGCGGGAGCAGAACAGATACGCAGTATTTT.

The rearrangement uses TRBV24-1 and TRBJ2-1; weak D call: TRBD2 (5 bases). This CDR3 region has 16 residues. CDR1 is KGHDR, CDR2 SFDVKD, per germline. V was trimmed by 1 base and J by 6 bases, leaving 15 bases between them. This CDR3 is CATSDLRPGESNEQFF. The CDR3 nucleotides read TGTGCCACCAGTGATTTACGGCCCGGGGAGTCCAATGAGCAGTTCTTC.